These 13 T cell receptor beta chains came from one sample sequenced in a study of cytomegalovirus exposure and HLA in healthy donors. Researchers ran the PCR with 60 Vbeta and 13 Jbeta primers. Method: immunoSEQ multiplex PCR; TCRdb's copy keeps in-frame clones and lacks some. The sample has under 200,000 clones; over 70% are singletons. Specimen: PBMCs. The receptors shown here come from a middle-aged man in good health and CMV-seronegative.

The V gene is TRBV6-1, the J gene TRBJ1-6; no clear D gene. The CDR3 has 15 amino acids. The germline gives CDR1 MNHNS, CDR2 SASEGT. V gave up 1 base and J gave up 9 bases, with 13 bases separating them. The CDR3 loop is CASSEGVTAGSPLHF. The CDR3 DNA reads as TGTGCCAGCAGTGAAGGTGTGACCGCAGGTTCACCCCTCCACTTT.

The chain employs TRBV7-9 and TRBJ2-3; TRBD2 might be the D (6 bases). The length of the CDR3 is 15 residues. The ends were cut back, 3 bases at V and 5 bases at J, with 15 bases in the middle. The germline CDR1 and CDR2 sequences are SEHNR and FQNEAQ (reference sequence). CDR3: CASSFYGGGGDTQYF. The CDR3 DNA follows: TGTGCCAGCAGCTTTTATGGGGGAGGTGGAGATACGCAGTATTTT.

V is TRBV5-1 and J is TRBJ1-1, with unresolved D. Germline values: CDR1 SGHRS, CDR2 YFSETQ. Deletions cut 6 bases from V and 2 bases from J, with 5 bases between. The CDR3 loop spans 11 amino acids. CDR3 nucleotide sequence: TGCGCCAGCATTTCAAACACTGAAGCTTTCTTT. It encodes CASISNTEAFF.

The chain recombines TRBV5-6 with TRBJ2-7; D not resolved. The CDR3 is made up of 13 amino acids. V was cut by 0 bases and J by 3 bases, with 7 bases left in between. The germline V gene has CDR1 SGHDT and CDR2 YYEEEE. CDR3 sequence reads: CASSLGASYEQYF. CDR3 coding DNA: TGTGCCAGCAGCTTGGGGGCAAGCTACGAGCAGTACTTC. Full variable domain (missing parts from reference TRBV5-6 and TRBJ2-7): DAGVTQSPTHLIKTRGQQVTLRCSPKSGHDTVSWYQQALGQGPQFIFQYYEEEERQRGNFPDRFSGHQFPNYSSELNVNALLLGDSALYLCASSLGASYEQYFGPGTRLTVT.

The chain couples TRBV5-4 to TRBJ1-2; 8 nucleotides agree with TRBD1. CDR1 SGHNT and CDR2 YYREEE come from the germline V gene (reference sequence). J was trimmed by 4 bases and V by 4 bases; bases with no gene match: 6. The CDR3 is 14 amino acids. The CDR3 DNA reads as TGTGCCAGCAGCACGGGACAGGAGGCCTATGGCTACACCTTC. This translates into CASSTGQEAYGYTF.

Of note for this clone: The same CDR3 also results from other DNA sequences found in this sample. This chain links TRBV18 with TRBJ2-7; 7 nucleotides align to TRBD1. V gave up 0 bases and J gave up 2 bases; unmatched junction bases: 1. Germline-derived CDR1 and CDR2 are KGHSH and LQKENI. This CDR3 comprises 14 residues. The CDR3 coding sequence is TGTGCCAGCTCACCACCGGGACAGACCTACGAGCAGTACTTC. It codes for CASSPPGQTYEQYF.

The chain joins TRBV7-2 to TRBJ2-7; tentative D call: TRBD2 (7 bases). Germline loops: CDR1 SGHTA, CDR2 FQGNSA. V was cut by 3 bases and J by 2 bases, with 17 bases left in between. The CDR3 extends over 16 amino acids. The CDR3 coding sequence is TGTGCCAGCAGCTTTGGGCCGGGGGGCCTAACCTACGAGCAGTACTTC. Translated, it gives CASSFGPGGLTYEQYF.

The chain combines TRBV18 with TRBJ1-6; D unclear. The length of the CDR3 is 14 residues. V lost 3 bases and J 7 bases, leaving 10 bases between the germline ends. From germline, CDR1 is KGHSH and CDR2 LQKENI. CDR3: CASSPAGSNSPLHF. The CDR3 region has the DNA TGTGCCAGCTCACCGGCGGGTAGCAATTCACCCCTCCACTTT. The complete variable domain, with remaining parts taken from reference TRBV18 and TRBJ1-6, reads NAGVMQNPRHLVRRRGQEARLRCSPMKGHSHVYWYRQLPEEGLKFMVYLQKENIIDESGMPKERFSAEFPKEGPSILRIQQVVRGDSAAYFCASSPAGSNSPLHFGNGTRLTVT.

The V call is TRBV5-1, the J call TRBJ2-1, with 7 bases aligning to TRBD1. V lost 4 bases to trimming and J lost 15 bases; unmatched junction nucleotides: 10. The germline V gene encodes CDR1 SGHRS and CDR2 YFSETQ. This CDR3 is built from 12 residues. The CDR3 spells CASSADRRGGFF. As DNA, the CDR3 is TGCGCCAGCAGCGCGGACAGGAGAGGTGGGTTCTTC.

With respect to this clone: Other DNA sequences in this specimen translate into the identical CDR3. The chain uses TRBV10-3 and TRBJ1-2; D may be TRBD1 (6 bases). In germline, CDR1 is ENHRY, CDR2 SYGVKD. Trimming took 8 bases from V and 5 from J, leaving 9 bases between them. CDR3 length: 11 residues. CDR3 residues: CAIGQTYGYTF. DNA for the CDR3: TGTGCCATCGGACAGACTTATGGCTACACCTTC.

In its sample, this clone was seen a few times. J is TRBJ1-2 and V is TRBV7-9; D not resolved. Germline CDR1 reads SEHNR; CDR2 reads FQNEAQ (reference sequence). The CDR3 has 15 amino acids. Trimming left V 1 base short and J 1 base short, with 10 bases between. CDR3: CASSLGAALNYGYTF. The CDR3 nucleotides are TGTGCCAGCAGCTTAGGGGCAGCACTTAACTATGGCTACACCTTC.

This rearrangement joins TRBV7-8 to TRBJ1-5; D unresolved. Trimming shortened V by 1 base and J by 6 bases, and 7 bases separated the two germline ends. The CDR3 is made up of 13 amino acids. The germline V gene has CDR1 SGHVS and CDR2 FQNEAQ. The CDR3: CASSLGRGQPQHF. The DNA for the CDR3 is TGTGCCAGCAGCTTAGGGCGGGGTCAGCCCCAGCATTTT.

The chain joins TRBV18 to TRBJ2-3; D is uncertain. V shed 3 bases and J shed 3 bases, with 4 bases lying between them. CDR3 length: 12 residues. CDR1 is KGHSH and CDR2 is LQKENI in the germline V gene. The CDR3 is CASSPRTDTQYF. The CDR3, as DNA: TGTGCCAGCTCACCGAGGACAGATACGCAGTATTTT.